Shown below are 9 T cell receptor beta chains from a single sample sequenced in a study of regulatory T cells in long-lasting Graves disease (dated by TCRdb to 2020 to 2022). The protocol used for the library was multiplex PCR. Sequencing instrument: Illumina HiSeq 4000. TCR beta libraries were built with iRepertoire HTBI primers and Arm-PCR amplification of CDR3 regions. Using fastp at Q25 and MiXCR, TCRdb reprocessed the public reads and kept productive beta chains. CDR3 protein sequences are deduplicated, and each keeps its most common genes and DNA. The table for this sample lists roughly 400,000 distinct CDR3 sequences; around 20% of them were counted only once. Around 20% of the sample is in the top ten clones. In the paper's terms, the time point label means: persistent/refractory GD, antithyroid drugs over 5 years with positive TRAb. For both TCR sequencing and RNA sequencing, RNA was extracted from PBMCs using TRIzol.

Source: peripheral blood mononuclear cells (PBMCs), taken when the disease was refractory, from a patient treated with antithyroid drugs. These receptors were obtained from a female donor with Graves disease.

V gene TRBV20-1 combines with J gene TRBJ2-4; 12 bases line up with TRBD1. Trimming took 6 bases from V and 6 from J; bases not matched to a gene: 15. Per germline, CDR1 DFQATT and CDR2 SNEGSKA (reference sequence). The CDR3 covers 17 residues. CDR3 loop: CSAKLPGTGGFGNIQYF. The CDR3 bases are TGCAGTGCCAAACTGCCCGGGACAGGGGGCTTCGGAAACATTCAGTACTTC.

This chain connects TRBV25-1 to TRBJ2-7; D is perhaps TRBD1 (5 bases). Trimming left V 4 bases short and J 0 bases short, with 16 bases between. The CDR3 consists of 16 residues. CDR1 is MGHDK, CDR2 SYGVNS, per germline. CDR3 nucleotide sequence: TGTGCCAGCAGTGGGGCGACAGCGACGAGCTCCTACGAGCAGTACTTC. Amino acid sequence: CASSGATATSSYEQYF.

In this sample, this clonotype turned up many times. This chain joins TRBV7-2 and TRBJ2-7; D may match TRBD1 or TRBD2 (5 bases each). V dropped 1 base and J dropped 5 bases, with 12 bases sitting between them. CDR3 size: 14 residues. CDR1 and CDR2 from the germline V gene are SGHTA and FQGNSA. The DNA of the CDR3 is TGTGCCAGCAGCTTAGGGGGGATGGTAAACGAGCAGTACTTC. This encodes CASSLGGMVNEQYF.

This clonotype was seen only a few times. This chain links TRBV10-3 with TRBJ2-7, with TRBD2 matching 7 bases. Trimming took 5 bases from V and 5 from J; bases not matched to a gene: 6. The CDR3 spans 13 residues. Germline loops: CDR1 ENHRY, CDR2 SYGVKD. CDR3 residues: CAISPTSVHEQYF. For the CDR3, the DNA is TGTGCCATCAGTCCAACTAGCGTCCACGAGCAGTACTTC.

For this clonotype: This may be a read error, as it is one base from a much larger clone. J is TRBJ2-7 and V is TRBV12-3 or TRBV12-4; D ambiguous. V lost 6 bases, J lost 6 bases, and 12 bases lay in between. This CDR3 comprises 12 residues. DNA of the CDR3: TGTGCCAGCAGCGCGTTAAGAGGCGAGCAGTACTTC. Translation: CASSALRGEQYF.

This clonotype was detected only a few times. A read error is possible here, since a much larger clone lies one base away. CDR3 in amino acids: CASSGGQETQYF. The CDR3 DNA is TGTGCCAGCAGTGGGGGCCAAGAGACCCAGTACTTC. The gene calls are TRBV28 and TRBJ2-5; possibly TRBD1 or TRBD2 for D (5 bases each). The V end was cut by 5 bases, the J end by 1 base, with 5 bases between. Germline V CDR1 and CDR2: MDHEN, SYDVKM. The CDR3 extends over 12 amino acids. Based on the CDR3 plus reference TRBV28 and TRBJ2-5, the full variable domain is DVKVTQSSRYLVKRTGEKVFLECVQDMDHENMFWYRQDPGLGLRLIYFSYDVKMKEKGDIPEGYSVSREKKERFSLILESASTNQTSMYLCASSGGQETQYFGPGTRLLVL.

The chain carries TRBV5-1 and TRBJ2-2; TRBD2 aligns across 8 bases. CDR1 is SGHRS, CDR2 YFSETQ, per germline. The CDR3 runs 15 residues. V shed 1 base, J shed 4 bases, and the junction held 3 bases outside the gene matches. This CDR3 is CASSLRTSLTGELFF. CDR3 bases: TGCGCCAGCAGCTTGAGGACTAGCCTCACCGGGGAGCTGTTTTTT.

V usage is TRBV7-2 and J usage is TRBJ1-1; maybe TRBD1 (5 bases). The CDR3 totals 14 residues. Trimming removed 3 bases at V and 10 bases at J, with 18 bases between. Germline CDR1 and CDR2: SGHTA and FQGNSA. This chain's CDR3 is CASSLAGPPVGAFF. As DNA, the CDR3 is TGTGCCAGCAGCTTGGCGGGACCCCCCGTGGGAGCTTTCTTT.

This clonotype was detected ten times or more. This rearrangement joins TRBV29-1 to TRBJ2-7; 7 bases are a match to TRBD1. The trim removed 5 bases at V and 1 base at J, leaving 2 bases unmatched. This CDR3 region has 12 residues. In germline, CDR1 is SQVTM, CDR2 ANQGSEA. Written as DNA, the CDR3 is TGCAGCGTTAGACAGGGATCCTACGAGCAGTACTTC. Protein sequence: CSVRQGSYEQYF.